These 27 T cell receptor beta chains came from one sample sequenced in a study of blood T cell repertoires in COVID-19. Clones were read by immunoSEQ multiplex PCR, and TCRdb kept only the in-frame ones, dropping some. The sample gives over 45,000 clones, 81% of which show up once; under 30% is in the top ten. The sequenced material came from peripheral blood. These receptors all stem from a woman aged 80 or older with active or convalescent COVID-19.

The rearrangement links TRBV27 to TRBJ1-5, with D unclear. The CDR3 runs to 12 residues. Germline V gene sequence: CDR1 MNHEY, CDR2 SMNVEV (reference sequence). Trimming stripped 3 bases from V and 5 bases from J, with 5 bases between. The CDR3 region has the DNA TGTGCCAGCAGTTTCTTAGATCAGCCCCAGCATTTT. It yields the protein CASSFLDQPQHF.

The CDR3 loop reads CASSLGQGWTEAFF. CDR3 coding DNA: TGTGCCAGCAGTCTTGGACAGGGTTGGACTGAAGCTTTCTTT. The chain couples TRBV2 to TRBJ1-1, with 8 bases matching TRBD1. The CDR3 loop spans 14 amino acids. The germline gives CDR1 SNHLY, CDR2 FYNNEI. Trimming cost V 5 bases and J 5 bases; bases outside gene matches: 7. The whole variable domain, filled in from reference TRBV2 and TRBJ1-1, reads EPEVTQTPSHQVTQMGQEVILRCVPISNHLYFYWYRQILGQKVEFLVSFYNNEISEKSEIFDDQFSVERPDGSNFTLKIRSTKLEDSAMYFCASSLGQGWTEAFFGQGTRLTVV.

The chain recombines TRBV29-1 with TRBJ2-3, with TRBD2 identical over 8 bases. V lost 0 bases to trimming and J lost 2 bases; unmatched junction nucleotides: 7. The germline V gene has CDR1 SQVTM and CDR2 ANQGSEA. The CDR3 loop spans 16 amino acids. The CDR3 reads CSVEDRERGNTDTQYF. The CDR3 bases are TGCAGCGTTGAAGATAGGGAGCGGGGGAACACAGATACGCAGTATTTT.

The chain has TRBV11-2 and TRBJ2-3; 8 positions match TRBD1. The CDR3 has 15 residues. Germline trimming cut 0 bases from V and 7 bases from J; bases unmatched to any gene: 6. Per germline, CDR1 SGHAT and CDR2 FQNNGV. CDR3 loop: CASSLEGQGPYTQYF. The CDR3 bases are TGTGCCAGCAGCTTAGAAGGACAGGGACCGTATACGCAGTATTTT.

The rearrangement uses TRBV25-1 and TRBJ1-6, with TRBD1 matching over 9 bases. Trimming at V came to 8 bases and at J to 7 bases, leaving 9 bases not matched to a gene. Germline V CDR1 and CDR2: MGHDK, SYGVNS. This CDR3 has 15 amino acids. The CDR3 DNA sequence: TGTGCCAGCCAAGTCCCCGGGACAGGGAATTCACCCCTCCACTTT. This encodes CASQVPGTGNSPLHF.

The V call is TRBV9, the J call TRBJ2-7; TRBD1 matches at 12 bases. V shed 4 bases and J 4 bases; nucleotides not matched to a gene: 9. The CDR3 covers 16 residues. Germline lookup yields CDR1 SGDLS and CDR2 YYNGEE. The CDR3 protein is CASSTLGQGAVYEQYF. The CDR3 nucleotides read TGTGCCAGCAGCACCTTGGGACAGGGGGCGGTTTACGAGCAGTACTTC.

This clone has just a few counts. The chain employs TRBV7-2 and TRBJ2-5; D perhaps matches TRBD2 (5 bases). Germline V gene sequence: CDR1 SGHTA, CDR2 FQGNSA. The CDR3 totals 13 residues. V was shortened by 2 bases and J by 5 bases, with 9 bases between the two germline ends. The CDR3 region has the DNA TGTGCCAGCAGCTTAACTAGGGCTGAGACCCAGTACTTC. This gives the protein CASSLTRAETQYF. Together with reference TRBV7-2 and TRBJ2-5, the CDR3 gives the full variable domain: GAGVSQSPSNKVTEKGKDVELRCDPISGHTALYWYRQSLGQGLEFLIYFQGNSAPDKSGLPSDRFSAERTGGSVSTLTIQRTQQEDSAVYLCASSLTRAETQYFGPGTRLLVL.

This clone showed up just a few times. This chain uses TRBV9 with TRBJ1-4, with D perhaps TRBD1 (5 bases). V was trimmed by 3 bases and J by 4 bases, leaving 13 bases between them. Germline lookup yields CDR1 SGDLS and CDR2 YYNGEE. This CDR3 region has 15 residues. This CDR3 reads CASSGGWRGNEKLFF. The CDR3 coding sequence is TGTGCCAGCAGCGGGGGTTGGAGGGGTAATGAAAAACTGTTTTTT.

This chain joins TRBV12-3 or TRBV12-4 and TRBJ2-7; D possibly corresponds to TRBD2 (5 bases). Trimming cost V 3 bases and J 7 bases, with 13 bases left between them. The CDR3 contains 13 residues. The CDR3 region is CASSLGSTGEQYF. CDR3 bases: TGTGCCAGCAGTTTGGGCAGCACGGGGGAGCAGTACTTC.

CDR3 in amino acids: CASSYSQGPEAFF. Written as DNA, the CDR3 is TGTGCCAGCAGTTACAGCCAGGGTCCTGAAGCTTTCTTT. The V call is TRBV6-2 or TRBV6-3, the J call TRBJ1-1; TRBD1 is a possible D gene (5 bases). Germline V lookup: CDR1 MNHEY, CDR2 SVGEGT. CDR3 size: 13 residues. V was shortened by 2 bases and J by 6 bases, with 10 bases between the two germline ends.

The chain uses TRBV7-8 and TRBJ2-3, with 7 bases that match TRBD1. After removal of 2 bases from V and 3 bases from J, the junction contained 2 bases not matched to a gene. The CDR3 is 14 amino acids. CDR1 is SGHVS, CDR2 FQNEAQ, per germline. The CDR3 DNA is TGTGCCAGCAGCTTAACAGGGGAAACAGATACGCAGTATTTT. It yields the protein CASSLTGETDTQYF.

This clone came up a few times. The J gene is TRBJ1-2, the V gene TRBV5-4; TRBD1 agrees at 9 bases. Germline lookup yields CDR1 SGHNT and CDR2 YYREEE (reference sequence). The J segment lost 8 bases and the V segment lost 4 bases, leaving 6 bases of the junction unmatched. The CDR3 contains 13 residues. The CDR3 sequence is CASSPTGGGGYTF. The CDR3 coding sequence is TGTGCCAGCAGCCCTACAGGGGGCGGCGGCTACACCTTC. The full variable domain, rest sourced from reference TRBV5-4 and TRBJ1-2, is ETGVTQSPTHLIKTRGQQVTLRCSSQSGHNTVSWYQQALGQGPQFIFQYYREEENGRGNFPPRFSGLQFPNYSSELNVNALELDDSALYLCASSPTGGGGYTFGSGTRLTVV.

The V and J genes are TRBV2 and TRBJ2-7; weak D call: TRBD1 (6 bases). V lost 6 bases and J 2 bases, leaving 8 bases between the germline ends. The CDR3 covers 12 residues. In germline, CDR1 is SNHLY, CDR2 FYNNEI. CDR3 sequence reads: CASRSGAYEQYF. The CDR3 DNA reads TGTGCCAGCAGATCAGGGGCCTACGAGCAGTACTTC.

The genes are TRBV7-2 and TRBJ1-1; D is uncertain. CDR1 and CDR2 from the germline V gene are SGHTA and FQGNSA. The CDR3 has 15 amino acids. Deletions cut 5 bases from V and 0 bases from J, with 13 bases between. This CDR3 reads CASSARPGMNTEAFF. The CDR3 nucleotides are TGTGCCAGCAGCGCCAGACCGGGGATGAACACTGAAGCTTTCTTT. Using reference TRBV7-2 and TRBJ1-1 for the parts outside the CDR3, the full variable domain is GAGVSQSPSNKVTEKGKDVELRCDPISGHTALYWYRQSLGQGLEFLIYFQGNSAPDKSGLPSDRFSAERTGGSVSTLTIQRTQQEDSAVYLCASSARPGMNTEAFFGQGTRLTVV.

This sequence joins TRBV24-1 and TRBJ2-2; 10 bases align to TRBD2. Germline V gene lookup returns CDR1 KGHDR and CDR2 SFDVKD. V trimming: 5 bases; J trimming: 6 bases; junction bases outside the gene matches: 2. This CDR3 comprises 14 residues. CDR3 DNA sequence: TGTGCCACCAGTGTGCTAGCGGGGGCCGGGGAGCTGTTTTTT. Its translation: CATSVLAGAGELFF.

The J gene is TRBJ1-5, the V gene TRBV2, with D hard to call. The CDR3 loop spans 13 amino acids. Germline loops: CDR1 SNHLY, CDR2 FYNNEI. Trimming cost V 5 bases and J 5 bases, with 10 bases left between them. CDR3 coding DNA: TGTGCCAGCAGTACATATATGGATCAGCCCCAGCATTTT. Its protein is CASSTYMDQPQHF.

The sample holds a few counts of this clone. This chain links TRBV18 with TRBJ2-5; D perhaps matches TRBD1 (5 bases). The CDR3 extends over 14 amino acids. Germline CDR1 is KGHSH and CDR2 is LQKENI. Trimming pared 1 base from V and 3 bases from J, leaving 9 bases between. This chain's CDR3 is CASSPRQGEETQYF. CDR3 DNA sequence: TGTGCCAGCTCACCACGGCAAGGGGAAGAGACCCAGTACTTC.

The chain joins TRBV5-1 to TRBJ2-7, with unresolved D. Germline CDR1 SGHRS, CDR2 YFSETQ. Trimming cost V 3 bases and J 5 bases, with 15 bases left between them. The CDR3 runs 14 residues. CDR3 in DNA: TGCGCCAGCAGCTCGCCCGGTGTAAGTGACGAGCAGTACTTC. Translation: CASSSPGVSDEQYF. Based on the CDR3 plus reference TRBV5-1 and TRBJ2-7, the full variable domain is KAGVTQTPRYLIKTRGQQVTLSCSPISGHRSVSWYQQTPGQGLQFLFEYFSETQRNKGNFPGRFSGRQFSNSRSEMNVSTLELGDSALYLCASSSPGVSDEQYFGPGTRLTVT.

This clone was recorded once. The chain employs TRBV6-5 and TRBJ2-3, with 9 bases lining up with TRBD2. CDR3 length: 14 residues. Germline V gene data show CDR1 as MNHEY and CDR2 as SVGAGI. The J segment lost 4 bases and the V segment lost 7 bases, leaving 6 bases of the junction unmatched. DNA for the CDR3: TGTGCCAGCATCGCGGGGGGGGTCCCAGATACGCAGTATTTT. Its protein product is CASIAGGVPDTQYF.

The chain links TRBV4-3 to TRBJ2-3; 7 positions agree with TRBD1. CDR3 size: 15 residues. Trimming cost V 0 bases and J 4 bases; bases outside gene matches: 4. Per the germline V gene, CDR1 is LGHNA and CDR2 is YSLEER. The CDR3 protein is CASSQEGQSPDTQYF. DNA for the CDR3: TGCGCCAGCAGCCAAGAGGGACAGTCCCCAGATACGCAGTATTTT.

The gene calls are TRBV28 and TRBJ2-3; 10 nucleotides agree with TRBD2. CDR3 size: 16 residues. Germline assignment: CDR1 MDHEN and CDR2 SYDVKM. After removal of 5 bases from V and 3 bases from J, the junction contained 8 bases not matched to a gene. The CDR3 coding sequence is TGTGCCAGCAGTGATGAGCGGGGGGGAGTTACAGATACGCAGTATTTT. It encodes CASSDERGGVTDTQYF.

The J gene is TRBJ2-7, the V gene TRBV2; 12 bases fit TRBD2. CDR1 SNHLY and CDR2 FYNNEI come from the germline V gene. The CDR3 is 15 residues long. V lost 6 bases and J lost 6; bases outside the gene matches: 9. The CDR3 nucleotides read TGTGCCAGCAGGGAAAAACTAGCGGGGGGCCCCGAGCAGTACTTC. It specifies CASREKLAGGPEQYF.

V gene TRBV18 combines with J gene TRBJ2-7; no clear D. The CDR3 is made up of 13 amino acids. The V gene lost 2 bases and the J gene lost 3 bases, with 8 bases spanning the gap. Looked up from germline, CDR1 is KGHSH and CDR2 is LQKENI. The CDR3 coding sequence is TGTGCCAGCTCACCAGGTGCAGGCTACGAGCAGTACTTC. Protein sequence: CASSPGAGYEQYF. Complete variable domain (other parts from reference TRBV18 and TRBJ2-7): NAGVMQNPRHLVRRRGQEARLRCSPMKGHSHVYWYRQLPEEGLKFMVYLQKENIIDESGMPKERFSAEFPKEGPSILRIQQVVRGDSAAYFCASSPGAGYEQYFGPGTRLTVT.

In its sample, this clone was seen a few times. The genes are TRBV27 and TRBJ2-3; 14 positions agree with TRBD2. The germline V gene has CDR1 MNHEY and CDR2 SMNVEV (reference sequence). The CDR3 loop spans 15 amino acids. The trim removed 5 bases at V and 6 bases at J, leaving 4 bases unmatched. The CDR3 DNA reads as TGTGCCAGCAGTGGGACTAGCGGGGGTCGGGATACGCAGTATTTT. Encoded protein: CASSGTSGGRDTQYF.

This sequence joins TRBV19 and TRBJ2-1, with TRBD2 matching 11 bases. Unmatched junction bases numbered 4, after V lost 3 bases and J lost 6 bases. The germline V gene encodes CDR1 LNHDA and CDR2 SQIVND (reference sequence). The CDR3 has 15 amino acids. In nucleotides, the CDR3 is TGTGCCAGTAGTATCGTAGCGGGGGGGTCCAATGAGCAGTTCTTC. This translates into CASSIVAGGSNEQFF.

The chain combines TRBV4-3 with TRBJ2-1; D might be TRBD1 (6 bases). V dropped 1 base and J dropped 9 bases, with 13 bases sitting between them. The CDR3 length is 14 residues. Germline V gives CDR1 LGHNA, CDR2 YSLEER. CDR3 sequence reads: CASSQALVGAEQFF. CDR3 bases: TGCGCCAGCAGCCAAGCCCTAGTGGGGGCTGAGCAGTTCTTC.

The J gene is TRBJ1-2, the V gene TRBV29-1; D not resolved. The germline V gene encodes CDR1 SQVTM and CDR2 ANQGSEA. With 3 bases removed from V and 1 base from J, the gap between germline ends came to 15 bases. The CDR3 has 15 amino acids. The CDR3 loop reads CSVDYMPGDNYGYTF. The CDR3 DNA sequence: TGCAGCGTTGATTATATGCCCGGGGATAACTATGGCTACACCTTC.